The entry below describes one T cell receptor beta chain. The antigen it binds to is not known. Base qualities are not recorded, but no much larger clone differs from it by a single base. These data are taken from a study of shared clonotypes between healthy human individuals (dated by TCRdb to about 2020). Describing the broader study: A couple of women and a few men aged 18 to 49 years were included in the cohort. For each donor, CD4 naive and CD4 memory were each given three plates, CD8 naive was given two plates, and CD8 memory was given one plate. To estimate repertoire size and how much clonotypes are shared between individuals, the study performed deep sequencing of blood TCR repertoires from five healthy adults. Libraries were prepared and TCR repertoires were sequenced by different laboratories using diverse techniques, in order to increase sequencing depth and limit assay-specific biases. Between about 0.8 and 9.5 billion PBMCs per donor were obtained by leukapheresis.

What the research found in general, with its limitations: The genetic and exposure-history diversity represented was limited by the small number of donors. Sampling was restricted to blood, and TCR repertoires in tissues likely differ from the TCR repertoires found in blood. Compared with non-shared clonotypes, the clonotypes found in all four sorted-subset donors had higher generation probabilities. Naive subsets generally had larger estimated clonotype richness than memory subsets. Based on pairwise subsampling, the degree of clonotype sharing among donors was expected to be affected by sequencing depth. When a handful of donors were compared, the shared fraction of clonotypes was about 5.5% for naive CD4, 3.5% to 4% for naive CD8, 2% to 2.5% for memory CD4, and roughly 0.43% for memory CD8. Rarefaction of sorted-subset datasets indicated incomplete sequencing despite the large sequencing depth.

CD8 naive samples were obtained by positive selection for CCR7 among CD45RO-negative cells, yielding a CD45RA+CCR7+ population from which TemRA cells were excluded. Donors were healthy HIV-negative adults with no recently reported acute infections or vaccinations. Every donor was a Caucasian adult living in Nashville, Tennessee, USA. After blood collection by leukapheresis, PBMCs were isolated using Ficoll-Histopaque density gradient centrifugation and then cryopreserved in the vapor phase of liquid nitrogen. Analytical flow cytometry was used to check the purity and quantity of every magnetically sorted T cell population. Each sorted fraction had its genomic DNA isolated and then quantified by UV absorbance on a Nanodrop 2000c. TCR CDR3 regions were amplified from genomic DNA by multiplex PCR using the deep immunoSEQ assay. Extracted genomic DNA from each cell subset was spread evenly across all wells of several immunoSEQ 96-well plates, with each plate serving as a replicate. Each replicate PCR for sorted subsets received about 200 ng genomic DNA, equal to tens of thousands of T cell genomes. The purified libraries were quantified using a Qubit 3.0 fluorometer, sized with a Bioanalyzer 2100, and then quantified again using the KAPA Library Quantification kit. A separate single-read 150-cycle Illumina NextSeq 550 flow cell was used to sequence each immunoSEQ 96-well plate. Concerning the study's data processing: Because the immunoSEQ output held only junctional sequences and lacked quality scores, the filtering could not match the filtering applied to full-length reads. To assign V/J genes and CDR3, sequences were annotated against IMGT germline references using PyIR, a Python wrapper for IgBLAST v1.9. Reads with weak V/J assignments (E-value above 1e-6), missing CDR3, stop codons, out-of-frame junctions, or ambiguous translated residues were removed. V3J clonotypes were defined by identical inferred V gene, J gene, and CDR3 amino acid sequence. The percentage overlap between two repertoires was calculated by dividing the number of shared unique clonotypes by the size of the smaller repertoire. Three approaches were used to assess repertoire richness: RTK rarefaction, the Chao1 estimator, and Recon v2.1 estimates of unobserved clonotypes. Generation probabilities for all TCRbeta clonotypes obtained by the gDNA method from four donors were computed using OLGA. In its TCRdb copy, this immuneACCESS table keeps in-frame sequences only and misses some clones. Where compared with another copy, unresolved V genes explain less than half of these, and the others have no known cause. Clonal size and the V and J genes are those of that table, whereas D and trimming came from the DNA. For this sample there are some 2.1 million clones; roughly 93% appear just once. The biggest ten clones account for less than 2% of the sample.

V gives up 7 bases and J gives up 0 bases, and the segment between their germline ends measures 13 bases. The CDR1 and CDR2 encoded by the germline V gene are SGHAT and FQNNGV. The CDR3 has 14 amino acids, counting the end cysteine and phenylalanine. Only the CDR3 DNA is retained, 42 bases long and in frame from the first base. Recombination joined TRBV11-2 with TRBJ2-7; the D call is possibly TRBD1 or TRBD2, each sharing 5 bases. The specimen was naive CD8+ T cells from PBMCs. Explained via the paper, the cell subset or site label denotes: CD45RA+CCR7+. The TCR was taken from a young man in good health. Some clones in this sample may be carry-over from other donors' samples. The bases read TGTGCCAGCATACGGGGACGGGACTCCTACGAGCAGTACTTC. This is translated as CASIRGRDSYEQYF.